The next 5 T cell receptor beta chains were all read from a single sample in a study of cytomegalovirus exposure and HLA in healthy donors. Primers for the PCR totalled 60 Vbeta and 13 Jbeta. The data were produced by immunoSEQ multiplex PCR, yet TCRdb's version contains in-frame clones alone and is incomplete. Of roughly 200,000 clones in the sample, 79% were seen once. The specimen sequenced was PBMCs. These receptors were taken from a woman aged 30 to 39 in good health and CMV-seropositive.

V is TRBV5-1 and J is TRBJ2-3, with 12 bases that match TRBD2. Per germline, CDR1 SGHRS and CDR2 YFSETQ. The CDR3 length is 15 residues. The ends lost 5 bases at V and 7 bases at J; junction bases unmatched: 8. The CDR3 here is CASRPTSGGTNTQYF. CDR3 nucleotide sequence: TGCGCCAGCAGACCGACTAGCGGGGGAACTAATACGCAGTATTTT.

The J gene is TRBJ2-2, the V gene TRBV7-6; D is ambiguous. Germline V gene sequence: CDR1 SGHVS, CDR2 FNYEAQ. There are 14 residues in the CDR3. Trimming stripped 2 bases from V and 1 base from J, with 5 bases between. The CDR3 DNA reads TGTGCCAGCAGCTTAATAATGAACACCGGGGAGCTGTTTTTT. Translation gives CASSLIMNTGELFF.

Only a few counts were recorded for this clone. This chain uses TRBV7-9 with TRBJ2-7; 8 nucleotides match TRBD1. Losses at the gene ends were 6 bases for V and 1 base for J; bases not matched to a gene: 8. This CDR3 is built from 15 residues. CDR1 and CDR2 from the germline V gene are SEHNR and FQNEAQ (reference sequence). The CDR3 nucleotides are TGTGCCAGCAGTTGGACAGGGCGAATATCCTACGAGCAGTACTTC. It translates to CASSWTGRISYEQYF.

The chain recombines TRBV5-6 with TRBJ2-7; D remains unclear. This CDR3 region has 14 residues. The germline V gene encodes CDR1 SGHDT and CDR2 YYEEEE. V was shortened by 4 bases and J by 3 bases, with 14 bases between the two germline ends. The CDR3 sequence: CASSRRMALYEQYF. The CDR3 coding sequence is TGTGCCAGCAGCCGCCGCATGGCCCTCTACGAGCAGTACTTC.

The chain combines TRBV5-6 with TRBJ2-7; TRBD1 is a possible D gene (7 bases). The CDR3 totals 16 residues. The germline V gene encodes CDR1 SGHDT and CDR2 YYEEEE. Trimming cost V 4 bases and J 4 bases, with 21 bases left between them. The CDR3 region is CASSAGTGTDLYEQYF. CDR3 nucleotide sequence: TGTGCCAGCAGCGCGGGGACCGGGACAGATCTTTACGAGCAGTACTTC.